These T cell receptor beta chains were read from a single sample in a study of T cell responses to AZD1222 COVID-19 vaccine. Repertoires were generated with immunoSEQ multiplex PCR, while TCRdb's copy carries only in-frame clones and drops some. The table shows roughly 67,000 clones, with approximately 90% occurring only once. This specimen consisted of peripheral blood, obtained on day 0 of AZD1222 vaccination. The receptors stem from an adult in good health. CDR3s include the opening cysteine and the closing phenylalanine or tryptophan. A D gene is named only where the DNA matches it firmly. Size values are once, few and many counts, or a class for expanded clones, and some rows have none.

CASSAGQVLETQYF	TGTGCCAGCAGCGCCGGACAGGTTTTGGAGACCCAGTACTTC	TRBD1	TRBV7-8	TRBJ2-5	once
CASRPRTRNTEAFF	TGTGCCAGCAGACCTCGGACGAGGAACACTGAAGCTTTCTTT	.	TRBV28	TRBJ1-1	once
CASSPSGANTGELFF	TGTGCCAGCAGTCCTAGCGGGGCGAACACCGGGGAGCTGTTTTTT	TRBD2	TRBV9	TRBJ2-2	.
CASSSDYEQYF	TGCGCCAGCAGCTCCGACTACGAGCAGTACTTC	.	TRBV5-1	TRBJ2-7	.
CASSTQDSRTRSGANVLTF	TGTGCCAGCAGTACCCAGGACAGCCGAACCCGCTCTGGGGCCAACGTCCTGACTTTC	.	TRBV27	TRBJ2-6	.
CAIRTGQNHEQYF	TGTGCCATCAGGACGGGACAGAACCACGAGCAGTACTTC	TRBD1	TRBV10-3	TRBJ2-7	.
CASSGLTGRHEQFF	TGTGCCAGCAGTGGATTGACAGGGCGGCATGAGCAGTTCTTC	TRBD1	TRBV2	TRBJ2-1	.
CASSETYEQYF	TGCGCCAGCAGTGAGACCTACGAGCAGTACTTC	.	TRBV10-2	TRBJ2-7	.
CATSRDLGGYYTF	TGTGCCACCAGCAGAGATCTGGGGGGATACTACACCTTC	.	TRBV15	TRBJ1-2	.
CASSRGRTEAFF	TGTGCCAGCTCCAGGGGTAGGACTGAAGCTTTCTTT	.	TRBV7-9	TRBJ1-1	.
CASSQDIGGVNTGELFF	TGCGCCAGCAGCCAAGATATTGGGGGCGTGAACACCGGGGAGCTGTTTTTT	.	TRBV4-1	TRBJ2-2	.
CASSPGGNTIYF	TGTGCCAGCAGCCCCGGTGGAAACACCATATATTTT	.	TRBV7-3	TRBJ1-3	.
CASSFGQGHSPLHF	TGTGCCAGCAGCTTCGGACAGGGTCATTCACCCCTCCACTTT	TRBD1	TRBV11-2	TRBJ1-6	.
CASSWDEGNGYTF	TGTGCCAGCAGTTGGGACGAAGGGAATGGCTACACCTTC	.	TRBV6-5	TRBJ1-2	once
CASSQGFETNEQFF	TGTGCCAGCAGCCAAGGTTTCGAGACCAATGAGCAGTTCTTC	.	TRBV4-2	TRBJ2-1	.
CASNRQNANYGYTF	TGTGCCAGCAACCGACAGAACGCTAACTATGGCTACACCTTC	.	TRBV6-5	TRBJ1-2	.
CASRPEDSPLHF	TGTGCCAGCCGGCCGGAGGATTCACCCCTCCACTTT	.	TRBV6-5	TRBJ1-6	.
CSVVLRHSGFEQYF	TGCAGCGTTGTCCTCCGGCATTCGGGTTTCGAGCAGTACTTC	.	TRBV29-1	TRBJ2-7	.
CASSSDRIEAFF	TGTGCCAGCAGTTCGGACAGGATTGAAGCTTTCTTT	TRBD1	TRBV28	TRBJ1-1	.